A single sample is the source of the 4 T cell receptor beta chains below, sequenced in a study of blood T cell repertoires in COVID-19. Here immunoSEQ multiplex PCR was the method, and the copy in TCRdb shows in-frame clones only, minus some. The repertoire holds under 350,000 clones, with 83% as singletons. The source material was peripheral blood. The receptors here all came from a woman between 45 and 65 years old who had recovered from COVID-19.

This clone was observed a single time. The chain employs TRBV28 and TRBJ2-1, with no clear D. Trimming cost V 5 bases and J 6 bases, with 11 bases left between them. CDR1 MDHEN and CDR2 SYDVKM come from the germline V gene. The CDR3 runs 13 residues. This CDR3 is CASSLPLSNEQFF. The CDR3 DNA reads TGTGCCAGCAGTCTCCCCCTTAGCAATGAGCAGTTCTTC.

This chain joins TRBV19 and TRBJ1-3; D remains unclear. With 3 bases removed from V and 0 bases from J, the gap between germline ends came to 18 bases. The CDR3 is 18 residues long. Germline loops: CDR1 LNHDA, CDR2 SQIVND (reference sequence). Here the CDR3 DNA reads TGTGCCAGTAGTATGAAGGGAGTTGGAGGTCTCTCTGGAAACACCATATATTTT. Translation gives CASSMKGVGGLSGNTIYF.

This clone was recorded a few times. Other DNA sequences from this sample encode an identical CDR3 as well. J is TRBJ2-3 and V is TRBV27, with 9 positions matching TRBD1. The CDR3 extends over 15 amino acids. V lost 5 bases to trimming and J lost 3 bases; unmatched junction nucleotides: 6. CDR1 is MNHEY and CDR2 is SMNVEV in the germline V gene (reference sequence). The CDR3 sequence is CASSEQGARTDTQYF. CDR3 nucleotides: TGTGCCAGCAGTGAACAGGGGGCTAGAACAGATACGCAGTATTTT.

CDR3 nucleotides: TGTGCCAGCAGCTTAGTGGGCAGGCCACACTCCTACGAGCAGTACTTC. This gives the protein CASSLVGRPHSYEQYF. The rearrangement uses TRBV7-7 and TRBJ2-7, with D hard to call. Trimming cost V 1 base and J 0 bases, with 13 bases left between them. The CDR3 contains 16 residues. CDR1 and CDR2 (germline): SSHAT, FNYEAQ (reference sequence).